This T cell receptor (beta chain) was obtained from a study of cytomegalovirus exposure and HLA in healthy donors. Study-level points and caveats: Under in vitro conditions, a few CMV-associated chains were confirmed as specific for CMV antigens. Later, an analysis found that TCR clusters from the first cohort tended to co-occur in the roughly 110 validation repertoires.

Germline V gene lookup returns CDR1 MNHNS and CDR2 SASEGT. Trimming removed 5 bases at V and 3 bases at J, with 10 bases between. The CDR3 has 13 residues. TCRdb's copy holds only in-frame clones and misses some; the assay was immunoSEQ multiplex PCR. The table lists about 200,000 clones, over 65% of them singletons, with around 5.5% in the top ten. This clone was observed a few times. Its antigen is not identified. Sequencing input: PBMCs. The sequence came from a woman aged 18-29 years in good health and CMV-seronegative. V gene TRBV6-1 combines with J gene TRBJ1-1; the D gene is possibly TRBD1 (5 bases). The CDR3 reads CASSQGRYTEAFF. As DNA, the CDR3 is TGTGCCAGCAGTCAGGGAAGATACACTGAAGCTTTCTTT.